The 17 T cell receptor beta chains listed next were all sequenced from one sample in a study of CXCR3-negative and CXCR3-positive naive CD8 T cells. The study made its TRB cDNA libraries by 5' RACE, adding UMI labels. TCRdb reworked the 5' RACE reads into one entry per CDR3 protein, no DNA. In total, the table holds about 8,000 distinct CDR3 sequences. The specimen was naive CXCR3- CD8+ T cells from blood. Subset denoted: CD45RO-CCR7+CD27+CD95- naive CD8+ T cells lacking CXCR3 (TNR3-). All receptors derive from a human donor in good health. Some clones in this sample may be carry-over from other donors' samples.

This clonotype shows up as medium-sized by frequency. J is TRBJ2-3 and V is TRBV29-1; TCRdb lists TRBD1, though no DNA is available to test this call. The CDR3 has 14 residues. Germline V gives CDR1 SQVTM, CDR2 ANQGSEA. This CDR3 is CSVALRGVTDTQYF.

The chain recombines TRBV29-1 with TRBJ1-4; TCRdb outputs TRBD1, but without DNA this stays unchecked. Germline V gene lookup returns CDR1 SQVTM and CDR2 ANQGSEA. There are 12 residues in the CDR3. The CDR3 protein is CSGIFTGGKLFF.

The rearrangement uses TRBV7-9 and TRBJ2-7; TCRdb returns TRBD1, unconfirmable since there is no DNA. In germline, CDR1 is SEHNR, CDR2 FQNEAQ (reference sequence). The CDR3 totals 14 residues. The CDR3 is CASMGAETPYEQYF.

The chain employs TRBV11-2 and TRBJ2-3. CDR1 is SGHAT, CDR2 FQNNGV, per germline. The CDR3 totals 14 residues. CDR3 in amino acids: CASSRPDGSDTQYF.

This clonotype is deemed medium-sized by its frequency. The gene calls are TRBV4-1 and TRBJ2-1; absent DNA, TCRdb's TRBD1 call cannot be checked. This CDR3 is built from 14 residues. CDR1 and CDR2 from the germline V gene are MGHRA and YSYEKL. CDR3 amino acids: CASKGQVSYNEQFF.

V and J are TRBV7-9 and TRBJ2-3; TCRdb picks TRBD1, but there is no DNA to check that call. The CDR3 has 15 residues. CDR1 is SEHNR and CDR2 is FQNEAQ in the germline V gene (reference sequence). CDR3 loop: CASTPLSGSADTQYF. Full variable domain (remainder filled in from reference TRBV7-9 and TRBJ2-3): DTGVSQNPRHKITKRGQNVTFRCDPISEHNRLYWYRQTLGQGPEFLTYFQNEAQLEKSRLLSDRFSAERPKGSFSTLEIQRTEQGDSAMYLCASTPLSGSADTQYFGPGTRLTVL.

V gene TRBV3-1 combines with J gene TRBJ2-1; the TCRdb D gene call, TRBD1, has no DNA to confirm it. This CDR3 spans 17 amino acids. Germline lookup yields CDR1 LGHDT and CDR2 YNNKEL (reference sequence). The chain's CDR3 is CASSPDPGYLPYNEQFF.

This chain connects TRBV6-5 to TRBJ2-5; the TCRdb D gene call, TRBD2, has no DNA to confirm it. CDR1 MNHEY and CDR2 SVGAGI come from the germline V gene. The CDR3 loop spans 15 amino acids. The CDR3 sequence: CASSYSLAGQETQYF.

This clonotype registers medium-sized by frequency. CDR3 in amino acids: CASSSPPGHYEQYF. The rearrangement uses TRBV28 and TRBJ2-7; TCRdb picks TRBD2, but there is no DNA to check that call. The CDR3 length is 14 residues. The germline V gene encodes CDR1 MDHEN and CDR2 SYDVKM.

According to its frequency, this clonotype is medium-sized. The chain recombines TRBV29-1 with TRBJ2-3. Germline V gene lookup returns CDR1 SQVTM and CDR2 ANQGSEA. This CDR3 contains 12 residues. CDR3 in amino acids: CSVENLGDTQYF.

The CDR3 loop reads CSVEDPGADTQYF. J is TRBJ2-3 and V is TRBV29-1; there is no DNA to check the TCRdb D call of TRBD1. This CDR3 has 13 residues. Germline loops: CDR1 SQVTM, CDR2 ANQGSEA.

The CDR3 is CASSIGSGRDAEQFF. The genes are TRBV19 and TRBJ2-1; TCRdb selects TRBD2, and the lack of DNA leaves this call unchecked. The CDR3 runs to 15 residues. The germline CDR1 and CDR2 sequences are LNHDA and SQIVND (reference sequence). Drawing the rest from reference TRBV19 and TRBJ2-1, the complete variable domain is DGGITQSPKYLFRKEGQNVTLSCEQNLNHDAMYWYRQDPGQGLRLIYYSQIVNDFQKGDIAEGYSVSREKKESFPLTVTSAQKNPTAFYLCASSIGSGRDAEQFFGPGTRLTVL.

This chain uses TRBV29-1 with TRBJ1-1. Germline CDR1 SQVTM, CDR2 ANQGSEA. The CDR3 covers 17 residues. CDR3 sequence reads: CSVVPDGRVGSNTEAFF.

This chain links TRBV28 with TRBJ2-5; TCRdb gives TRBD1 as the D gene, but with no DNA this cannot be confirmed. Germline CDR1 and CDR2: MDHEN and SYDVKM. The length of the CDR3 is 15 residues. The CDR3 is CASSPRGVQQETQYF.

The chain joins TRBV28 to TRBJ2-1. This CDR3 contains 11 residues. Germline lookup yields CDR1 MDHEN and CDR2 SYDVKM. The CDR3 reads CASRQVSEQFF.

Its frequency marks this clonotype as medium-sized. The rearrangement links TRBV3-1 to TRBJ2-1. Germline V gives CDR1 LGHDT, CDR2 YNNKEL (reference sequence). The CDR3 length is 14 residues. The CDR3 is CASSQEAAYNEQFF.

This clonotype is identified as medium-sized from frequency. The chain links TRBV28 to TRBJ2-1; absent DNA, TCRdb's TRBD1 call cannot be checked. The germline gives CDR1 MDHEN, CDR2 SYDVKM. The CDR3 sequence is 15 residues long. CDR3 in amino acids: CATRRASDSYNEQFF.